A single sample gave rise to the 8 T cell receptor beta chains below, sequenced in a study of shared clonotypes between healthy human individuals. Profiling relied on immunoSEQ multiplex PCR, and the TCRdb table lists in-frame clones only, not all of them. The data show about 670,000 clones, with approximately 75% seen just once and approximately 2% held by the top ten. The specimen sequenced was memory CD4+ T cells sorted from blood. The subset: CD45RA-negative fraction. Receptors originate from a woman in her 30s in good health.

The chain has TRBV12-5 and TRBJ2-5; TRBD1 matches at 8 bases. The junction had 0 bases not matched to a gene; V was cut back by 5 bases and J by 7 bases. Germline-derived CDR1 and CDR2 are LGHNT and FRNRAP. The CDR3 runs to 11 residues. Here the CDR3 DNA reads TGTGCTAGTGGTACAGGGGGGACCCAGTACTTC. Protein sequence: CASGTGGTQYF.

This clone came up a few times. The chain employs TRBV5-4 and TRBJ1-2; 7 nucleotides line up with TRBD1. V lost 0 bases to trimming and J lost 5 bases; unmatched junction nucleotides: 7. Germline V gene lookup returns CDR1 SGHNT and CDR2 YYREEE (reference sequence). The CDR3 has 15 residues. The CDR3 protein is CASSLADRTPYGYTF. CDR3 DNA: TGTGCCAGCAGCTTGGCGGACAGGACCCCATATGGCTACACCTTC.

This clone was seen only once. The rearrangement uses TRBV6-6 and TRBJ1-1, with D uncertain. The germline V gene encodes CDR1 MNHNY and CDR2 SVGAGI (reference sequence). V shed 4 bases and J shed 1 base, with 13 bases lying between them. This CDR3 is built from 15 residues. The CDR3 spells CASSLGTTGNTEAFF. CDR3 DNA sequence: TGTGCCAGCAGTTTAGGTACCACTGGGAACACTGAAGCTTTCTTT.

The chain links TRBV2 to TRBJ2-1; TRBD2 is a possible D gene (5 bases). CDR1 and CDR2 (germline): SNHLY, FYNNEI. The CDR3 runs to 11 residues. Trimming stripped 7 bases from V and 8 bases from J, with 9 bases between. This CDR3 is CASKWGDEQFF. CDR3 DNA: TGTGCCAGCAAGTGGGGAGATGAGCAGTTCTTC.

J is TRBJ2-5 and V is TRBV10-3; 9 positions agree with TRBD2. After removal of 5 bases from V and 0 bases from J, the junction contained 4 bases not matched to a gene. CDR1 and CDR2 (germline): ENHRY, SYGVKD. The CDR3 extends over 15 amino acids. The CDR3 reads CAISLAGVDQETQYF. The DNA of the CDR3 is TGTGCCATCAGTTTAGCGGGAGTGGACCAAGAGACCCAGTACTTC.

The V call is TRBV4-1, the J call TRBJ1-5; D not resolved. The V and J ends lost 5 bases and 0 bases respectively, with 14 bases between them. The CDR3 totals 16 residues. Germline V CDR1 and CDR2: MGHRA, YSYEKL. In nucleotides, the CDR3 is TGCGCCAGCAGCTCCGAGGGAGCTCCTAGCAATCAGCCCCAGCATTTT. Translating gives CASSSEGAPSNQPQHF.

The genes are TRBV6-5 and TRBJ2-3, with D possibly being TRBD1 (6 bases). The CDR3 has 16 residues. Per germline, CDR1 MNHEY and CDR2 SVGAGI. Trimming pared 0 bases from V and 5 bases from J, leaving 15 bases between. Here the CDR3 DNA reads TGTGCCAGCAGTTACTCGTTACTCCAAGGGGGAGATACGCAGTATTTT. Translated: CASSYSLLQGGDTQYF.

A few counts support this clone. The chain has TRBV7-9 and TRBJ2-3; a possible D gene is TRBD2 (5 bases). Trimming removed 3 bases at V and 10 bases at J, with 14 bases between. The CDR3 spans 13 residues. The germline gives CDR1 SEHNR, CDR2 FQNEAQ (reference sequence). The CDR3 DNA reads TGTGCCAGCAGCTTTGAGGGAGAGAGCCCGCAGTATTTT. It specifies CASSFEGESPQYF.